These 9 T cell receptor beta chains share one sample of origin, sequenced in a study of persistence of HIV-infected CD4 T cells. This nonspecific control used anti-CD3/anti-CD28 bead stimulation of CD4+ T cells. Sorting selected CD4+ T cells upregulating both CD40 ligand and CD69. The libraries were made with immunoSEQ version 4 in survey mode. The method was immunoSEQ multiplex PCR; TCRdb's version includes in-frame clones alone and lacks a portion of them. The table includes 45,000 or so clones, around 90% detected once. These receptors' targets are unknown. The input for sequencing was CD4+ T cells sorted from PBMCs after roughly 18-hour stimulation, taken from a patient who received antiretroviral therapy. Receptors were obtained from an adult woman with HIV who was CMV-seropositive.

Remarks on this clone: At the DNA level, this CDR3 is encoded by other sequences in the same sample as well. The rearrangement links TRBV7-9 to TRBJ2-1; perhaps TRBD2 as D (5 bases). Germline V gene lookup returns CDR1 SEHNR and CDR2 FQNEAQ (reference sequence). Trimming removed 1 base at V and 7 bases at J, with 8 bases between. The CDR3 consists of 13 residues. CDR3 amino acids: CASSLDGGNEQFF. CDR3 DNA: TGTGCCAGCAGCTTAGACGGCGGGAATGAGCAGTTCTTC.

V and J are TRBV29-1 and TRBJ2-3; D is undetermined. Trimming took off 1 base at V and 11 bases at J, with 13 bases between the two ends. This CDR3 is 12 amino acids long. Looked up from germline, CDR1 is SQVTM and CDR2 is ANQGSEA. The chain's CDR3 is CSVEARISGQYF. The CDR3 coding sequence is TGCAGCGTTGAAGCCCGAATATCGGGGCAGTATTTT.

The chain combines TRBV19 with TRBJ2-2; TRBD1 agrees at 12 bases. CDR3 size: 15 residues. Germline V gives CDR1 LNHDA, CDR2 SQIVND (reference sequence). The junction had 6 bases not matched to a gene; V was cut back by 4 bases and J by 9 bases. The DNA of the CDR3 is TGTGCCAGTAGTAGGACCGGGACAGGGGGCCGGGAGCTGTTTTTT. Encoded protein: CASSRTGTGGRELFF.

The rearrangement links TRBV30 to TRBJ2-5; TRBD1 or TRBD2 may be the D gene (6 bases each). The CDR3 is made up of 13 amino acids. Trimming removed 3 bases at V and 4 bases at J, with 12 bases between. Germline loops: CDR1 GTSNPN, CDR2 SVGIG (reference sequence). The CDR3, as DNA: TGTGCCTGGAGGCGTGGAGGGGGAGAGACCCAGTACTTC. It specifies CAWRRGGGETQYF. The variable domain in full, completed from reference TRBV30 and TRBJ2-5, reads SQTIHQWPATLVQPVGSPLSLECTVEGTSNPNLYWYRQAAGRGLQLLFYSVGIGQISSEVPQNLSASRPQDRQFILSSKKLLLSDSGFYLCAWRRGGGETQYFGPGTRLLVL.

The chain joins TRBV19 to TRBJ2-3; TRBD2 aligns across 9 bases. CDR1 is LNHDA and CDR2 is SQIVND in the germline V gene (reference sequence). J gave up 3 bases and V 2 bases, and 9 bases lay outside the gene matches. The CDR3 totals 17 residues. The chain's CDR3 is CASSILAGRSPTDTQYF. CDR3 nucleotide sequence: TGTGCCAGTAGTATACTAGCGGGGCGGTCTCCGACAGATACGCAGTATTTT.

V is TRBV19 and J is TRBJ2-3; 14 bases are a match to TRBD2. This CDR3 comprises 16 residues. V lost 10 bases to trimming and J lost 4 bases; unmatched junction nucleotides: 10. Looked up from germline, CDR1 is LNHDA and CDR2 is SQIVND (reference sequence). As DNA, the CDR3 is TGTGCCACCAAGACTAGCGGGGGGGTCGCGTCAGATACGCAGTATTTT. Translating gives CATKTSGGVASDTQYF.

The chain carries TRBV7-8 and TRBJ2-7; 9 bases are a match to TRBD2. Germline CDR1 reads SGHVS; CDR2 reads FQNEAQ. This CDR3 is 16 amino acids long. With V trimmed by 5 bases and J by 5 bases, 13 bases remained unmatched. The CDR3 nucleotides are TGTGCCAGCAGCCGCCTTGAGGGTAGCGGGGGAAACGAGCAGTACGTC. Its translation is CASSRLEGSGGNEQYV.

This sequence joins TRBV5-1 and TRBJ2-1; 7 positions agree with TRBD1. The V and J ends lost 2 bases and 0 bases, in that order; junction bases with no gene match: 5. The CDR3 extends over 16 amino acids. Per the germline V gene, CDR1 is SGHRS and CDR2 is YFSETQ. CDR3 sequence: CASSFLQGSSYNEQFF. The CDR3 nucleotides are TGCGCCAGCAGCTTCCTACAGGGGAGCTCCTACAATGAGCAGTTCTTC.

This chain joins TRBV5-4 and TRBJ2-1; TRBD1 agrees at 7 bases. This CDR3 has 15 residues. Germline CDR1 reads SGHNT; CDR2 reads YYREEE (reference sequence). The J segment lost 2 bases and the V segment lost 0 bases, leaving 2 bases of the junction unmatched. CDR3 in amino acids: CASSLEGAAYNEQFF. For the CDR3, the DNA is TGTGCCAGCAGCTTGGAGGGGGCCGCCTACAATGAGCAGTTCTTC.